This T cell receptor (beta chain) came from a study of cytomegalovirus exposure and HLA in healthy donors. On the study more broadly: Unique TCRs numbering 75 million to 95 million, obtained from HLA-typed donors, made up an early data release. Study results and limitations: Certain indistinguishable V segments, among them TRBV6-2 and TRBV6-3, were excluded. Researchers reported in a later analysis that a missense DCLRE1C variant was tied to TCR beta V- and J-gene trimming.

PCR amplification relied on 60 Vbeta primers (plus 13 Jbeta primers). Generated by immunoSEQ multiplex PCR, the TCRdb table keeps only in-frame clones and is missing some. The data show roughly 190,000 clones, approximately 9.5% seen once. CDR3 length: 13 residues. CDR1 is SQVTM, CDR2 ANQGSEA, per germline. V dropped 2 bases and J dropped 3; count of bases not matched to a gene: 2. As concerns this clone: Its antigen is not identified. The sample contains more than one DNA sequence encoding this CDR3.

The J gene is TRBJ2-3, the V gene TRBV29-1, with 7 positions matching TRBD2. The receptor comes from a woman in her 30s in good health and CMV-seropositive. Sequenced sample: PBMCs. The CDR3: CSVEPSGTDTQYF. In nucleotides, the CDR3 is TGCAGCGTTGAACCTAGCGGAACAGATACGCAGTATTTT.